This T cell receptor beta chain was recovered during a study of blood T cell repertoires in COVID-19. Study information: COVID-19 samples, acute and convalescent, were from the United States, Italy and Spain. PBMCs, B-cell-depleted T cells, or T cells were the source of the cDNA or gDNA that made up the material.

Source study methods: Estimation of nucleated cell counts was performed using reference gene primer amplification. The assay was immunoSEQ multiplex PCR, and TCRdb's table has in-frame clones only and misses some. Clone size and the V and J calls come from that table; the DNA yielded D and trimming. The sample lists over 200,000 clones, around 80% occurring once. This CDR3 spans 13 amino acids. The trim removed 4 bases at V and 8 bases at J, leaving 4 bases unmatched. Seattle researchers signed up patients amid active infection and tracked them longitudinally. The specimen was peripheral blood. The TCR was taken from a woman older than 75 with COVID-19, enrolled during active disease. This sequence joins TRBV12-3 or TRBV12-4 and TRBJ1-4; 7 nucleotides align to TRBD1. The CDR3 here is CASSSTGDEKLFF. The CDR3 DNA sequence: TGTGCCAGCAGTTCCACAGGGGACGAAAAACTGTTTTTT.